This TCR beta chain was retrieved from a study of blood T cell repertoires in COVID-19. In the study overall: Material from acute and convalescent COVID-19 was sourced from the United States, Italy and Spain. T cells, B-cell-depleted T cells, or PBMCs provided the cDNA or gDNA that served as material.

In terms of age and location, participants ranged from roughly 18 to 90 years and lived in about two dozen US areas. Original processing notes: Quantification of nucleated cells was approximated via reference gene primer amplification. The method was immunoSEQ multiplex PCR; TCRdb's version includes in-frame clones alone and lacks a portion of them. D and trimming come from the DNA, and the V and J calls and clone size come from that table. The sample records approximately 240,000 clones, roughly 90% being singletons. Germline V gives CDR1 MDHEN, CDR2 SYDVKM. V shed 4 bases and J 1 base; nucleotides not matched to a gene: 12. The CDR3 is 17 residues long.

Sequencing input: PBMCs or T cells enriched from blood (not recorded which). The V gene is TRBV28, the J gene TRBJ1-1; 7 positions agree with TRBD1. The receptor was isolated from a woman in her twenties or thirties with acute COVID-19. The CDR3 nucleotides are TGTGCCAGCAGTTCGTGGCCAGGGGGGCGGGCGAACACTGAAGCTTTCTTT. It specifies CASSSWPGGRANTEAFF. The whole variable domain, remainder taken from reference TRBV28 and TRBJ1-1, is DVKVTQSSRYLVKRTGEKVFLECVQDMDHENMFWYRQDPGLGLRLIYFSYDVKMKEKGDIPEGYSVSREKKERFSLILESASTNQTSMYLCASSSWPGGRANTEAFFGQGTRLTVV.